A selection of T cell receptor beta chains follows, all from one sample in a study of T cells in Graves' hyperthyroidism and ophthalmopathy. Via MiXCR, TCRdb re-called the multiplex PCR reads, giving one row per CDR3 protein. The sample has around 520,000 distinct CDR3 sequences, about an eighth seen once. The sequencing sample was made of blood. Receptors were obtained from a woman between 18 and 29 years old with Graves' hyperthyroidism. CDR3s include the opening cysteine and the closing phenylalanine or tryptophan. The D gene is left open where the match is weak. Part of the rows lack a size; the others show once, few, many or a class for expanded clones.

J	D	size	V	CDR3	DNA
TRBJ1-5	.	many	TRBV30	CAWSDSNQPQHF	TGTGCCTGGAGTGATAGCAATCAGCCCCAGCATTTT
TRBJ2-7	.	.	TRBV5-1	CASSSKVPSITYKQYF	TGCGCCAGCAGCTCGAAAGTCCCCAGTATAACCTACAAGCAGTACTTC
TRBJ2-3	.	.	TRBV4-1	CASSDAGRNQPQYF	TGCGCCAGCAGCGATGCGGGGAGGAATCAGCCCCAGTATTTT
TRBJ2-2	TRBD2	.	TRBV6-1	CASHRRTSGNTGELFF	TGTGCCAGCCACCGCCGGACTAGCGGAAACACCGGGGAGCTGTTTTTT
TRBJ1-5	.	many	TRBV6-1	CASTQGPRQPQHF	TGTGCCAGCACCCAGGGACCAAGGCAGCCCCAGCATTTT
TRBJ1-3	.	many	TRBV20-1	CSAMGRGPGNTIYF	TGCAGTGCTATGGGCAGGGGCCCTGGAAACACCATATATTTT
TRBJ2-1	TRBD1	many	TRBV10-3	CAITGTESSYNEQFF	TGTGCCATCACCGGGACAGAAAGCTCCTACAATGAGCAGTTCTTC
TRBJ2-5	.	many	TRBV11-3	CASSPRRGGQETQYF	TGTGCCAGCAGCCCGAGGAGGGGGGGCCAAGAGACCCAGTACTTC
TRBJ2-7	.	few	TRBV5-1	CASSIGTVTYEQYF	TGCGCCAGCAGCATCGGGACGGTTACCTACGAGCAGTACTTC
TRBJ2-7	TRBD1	many	TRBV14	CASSPEPGQGYEQYF	TGTGCCAGCAGCCCCGAGCCGGGACAGGGATACGAGCAGTACTTC
TRBJ2-1	TRBD1	few	TRBV20-1	CSANSPGQPTYNEQFF	TGCAGTGCTAACAGCCCGGGACAGCCTACATACAATGAGCAGTTCTTC
TRBJ2-1	.	.	TRBV29-1	CSVEDAGKRSGNEQFF	TGCAGCGTTGAAGATGCAGGAAAACGGTCTGGCAATGAGCAGTTCTTC
TRBJ2-7	TRBD1	few	TRBV7-9	CASSERTGFSYEQYF	TGTGCCAGCAGCGAGCGGACAGGGTTTTCCTACGAGCAGTACTTC
TRBJ1-1	.	many	TRBV11-2	CASSPFQGEAFF	TGTGCCAGCAGCCCATTCCAGGGTGAAGCTTTCTTT
TRBJ1-1	.	many	TRBV6-1	CASWGRAGDTEAFF	TGTGCCAGCTGGGGACGGGCTGGGGACACTGAAGCTTTCTTT
TRBJ2-1	.	many	TRBV30	CAWEVREYDEQFF	TGTGCCTGGGAAGTCAGGGAATATGATGAGCAGTTCTTC
TRBJ1-6	.	many	TRBV19	CASSGPNNSPLHF	TGTGCCAGTAGTGGGCCTAATAATTCACCCCTCCACTTT
TRBJ2-5	.	many	TRBV12-3/TRBV12-4	CASRNSGVYGTQYF	TGTGCCAGCAGAAACTCAGGGGTTTACGGGACCCAGTACTTC
TRBJ1-1	.	few	TRBV6-4	CASSDNSDTEAFF	TGTGCCAGCAGTGACAACAGCGACACTGAAGCTTTCTTT
TRBJ1-5	.	.	TRBV19	CASSIRDGSSNQPQHF	TGTGCCAGTAGTATTCGGGACGGCTCGAGCAATCAGCCCCAGCATTTT
TRBJ2-3	TRBD1	many	TRBV15	CATSGGQDSTDTQYF	TGTGCCACCAGCGGAGGACAGGATAGCACAGATACGCAGTATTTT
TRBJ1-5	.	.	TRBV6-1	CASSRLGGDNQPQHF	TGTGCCAGCAGTAGGCTCGGGGGAGACAATCAGCCCCAGCATTTT
TRBJ1-1	.	.	TRBV19	CATDPGQLYTEAFF	TGTGCCACAGACCCGGGACAACTTTACACTGAAGCTTTCTTT
TRBJ2-1	TRBD2	few	TRBV6-1	CASSAILRLAGVEGEQFF	TGTGCCAGCAGTGCAATCCTGAGACTAGCGGGAGTTGAAGGTGAGCAGTTCTTC
TRBJ2-1	TRBD2	many	TRBV5-5	CASTTISGWSYNEQFF	TGTGCCAGCACCACCATTAGCGGGTGGTCCTACAATGAGCAGTTCTTC
TRBJ1-5	.	many	TRBV7-9	CASSLTPDQPQHF	TGTGCCAGCAGCCTTACCCCAGATCAGCCCCAGCATTTT
TRBJ2-5	TRBD1	.	TRBV20-1	CSALTGASQETQYF	TGCAGTGCTCTGACAGGGGCTAGCCAAGAGACCCAGTACTTC
TRBJ1-1	.	many	TRBV9	CASSVTGSTEAFF	TGTGCCAGCAGCGTAACAGGGAGCACTGAAGCTTTCTTT
TRBJ2-1	.	.	TRBV24-1	CATSDLKVVDDNEQFF	TGTGCCACCAGTGATTTGAAAGTAGTGGATGACAATGAGCAGTTCTTC
TRBJ2-1	.	many	TRBV5-1	CASSIGPTGQNNEQFF	TGCGCCAGCAGCATTGGACCGACAGGACAGAACAATGAGCAGTTCTTC
TRBJ2-6	TRBD2	few	TRBV19	CASSWGGTGANVLTF	TGTGCCAGTAGCTGGGGGGGAACTGGGGCCAACGTCCTGACTTTC
TRBJ1-1	.	few	TRBV30	CAWSRDRSEAFF	TGTGCCTGGAGCAGAGACAGATCTGAAGCTTTCTTT
TRBJ1-1	TRBD1	many	TRBV6-1	CASSSRDRGTEAFF	TGTGCCAGCAGTAGCCGGGACAGGGGCACTGAAGCTTTCTTT
TRBJ2-2	TRBD2	.	TRBV5-1	CASSLNLAGNTGELVF	TGCGCCAGCAGCTTGAATCTAGCGGGAAACACCGGGGAGCTGGTTTTT
TRBJ1-1	TRBD1	many	TRBV9	CASSARQGPNTEAFF	TGTGCCAGCAGCGCCAGACAGGGACCGAACACTGAAGCTTTCTTT
TRBJ2-5	.	few	TRBV7-9	CASSTLGGGNIETQYF	TGTGCCAGCAGCACCTTGGGAGGGGGCAATATCGAGACCCAGTACTTC
TRBJ2-2	.	many	TRBV20-1	CSARERVDTGELFF	TGCAGTGCTAGAGAGAGGGTAGACACCGGGGAGCTGTTTTTT
TRBJ2-3	.	.	TRBV7-9	CASIPTGTNTDTQYF	TGTGCCAGCATACCCACCGGGACAAACACAGATACGCAGTATTTT
TRBJ1-1	.	many	TRBV3-1	CASSLPSVTEAFF	TGTGCCAGCAGCCTCCCCTCAGTGACTGAAGCTTTCTTT
TRBJ2-1	.	many	TRBV11-3	CASSLVPGPDYNEQFF	TGTGCCAGCAGCTTAGTCCCGGGACCGGACTACAATGAGCAGTTCTTC